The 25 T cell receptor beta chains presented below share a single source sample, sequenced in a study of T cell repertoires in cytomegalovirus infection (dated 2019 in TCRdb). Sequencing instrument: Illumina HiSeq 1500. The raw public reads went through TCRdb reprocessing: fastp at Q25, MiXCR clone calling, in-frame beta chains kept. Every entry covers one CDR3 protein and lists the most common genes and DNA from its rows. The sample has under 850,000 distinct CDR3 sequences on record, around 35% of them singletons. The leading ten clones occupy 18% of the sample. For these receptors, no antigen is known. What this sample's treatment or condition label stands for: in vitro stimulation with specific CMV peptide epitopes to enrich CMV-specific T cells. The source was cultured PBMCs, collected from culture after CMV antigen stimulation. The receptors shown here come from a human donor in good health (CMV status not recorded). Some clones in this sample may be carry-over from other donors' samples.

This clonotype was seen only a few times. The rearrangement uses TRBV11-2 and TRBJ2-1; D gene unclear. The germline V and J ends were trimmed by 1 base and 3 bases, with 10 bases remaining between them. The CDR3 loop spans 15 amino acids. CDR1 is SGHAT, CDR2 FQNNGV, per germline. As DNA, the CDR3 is TGTGCCAGCAGCTTAGGGCCTAACATCTACAATGAGCAGTTCTTC. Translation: CASSLGPNIYNEQFF. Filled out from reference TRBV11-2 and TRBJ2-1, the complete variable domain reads EAGVAQSPRYKIIEKRQSVAFWCNPISGHATLYWYQQILGQGPKLLIQFQNNGVVDDSQLPKDRFSAERLKGVDSTLKIQPAKLEDSAVYLCASSLGPNIYNEQFFGPGTRLTVL.

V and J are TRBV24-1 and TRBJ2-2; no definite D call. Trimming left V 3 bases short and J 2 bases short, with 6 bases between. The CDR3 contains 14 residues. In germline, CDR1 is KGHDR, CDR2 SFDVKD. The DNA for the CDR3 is TGTGCCACCAGTGATGATATTAACACCGGGGAGCTGTTTTTT. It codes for CATSDDINTGELFF.

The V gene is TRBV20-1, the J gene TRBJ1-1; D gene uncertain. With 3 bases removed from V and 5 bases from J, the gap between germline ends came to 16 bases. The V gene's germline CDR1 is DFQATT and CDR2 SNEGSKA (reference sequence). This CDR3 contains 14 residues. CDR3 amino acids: CSASWGTGRTEAFF. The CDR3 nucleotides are TGCAGTGCTAGCTGGGGTACCGGTAGGACTGAAGCTTTCTTT.

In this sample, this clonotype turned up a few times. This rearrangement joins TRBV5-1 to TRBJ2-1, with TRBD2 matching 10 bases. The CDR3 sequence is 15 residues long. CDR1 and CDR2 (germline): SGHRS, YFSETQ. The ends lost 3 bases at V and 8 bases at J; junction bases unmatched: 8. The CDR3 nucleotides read TGCGCCAGCAGCTACCAAGCGGGGGGGCCCGATGAGCAGTTCTTC. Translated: CASSYQAGGPDEQFF.

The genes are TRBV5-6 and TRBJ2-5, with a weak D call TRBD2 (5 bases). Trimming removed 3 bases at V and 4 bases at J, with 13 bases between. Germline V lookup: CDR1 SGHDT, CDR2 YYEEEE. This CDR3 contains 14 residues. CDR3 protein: CASSSPGSGETQYF. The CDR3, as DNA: TGTGCCAGCAGCTCCCCGGGATCCGGAGAGACCCAGTACTTC.

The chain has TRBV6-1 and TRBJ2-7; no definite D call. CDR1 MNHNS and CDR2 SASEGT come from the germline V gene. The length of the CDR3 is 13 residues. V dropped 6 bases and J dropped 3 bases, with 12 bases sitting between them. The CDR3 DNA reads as TGTGCCAGCAGCCTGGAGAACCTCTACGAGCAGTACTTC. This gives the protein CASSLENLYEQYF.

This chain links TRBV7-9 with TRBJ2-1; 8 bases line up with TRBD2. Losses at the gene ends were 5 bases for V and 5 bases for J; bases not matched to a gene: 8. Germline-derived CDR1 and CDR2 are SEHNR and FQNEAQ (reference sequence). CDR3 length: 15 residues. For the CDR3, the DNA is TGTGCCAGCAGCCACGTGGTAGCGGGAAACAATGAGCAGTTCTTC. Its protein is CASSHVVAGNNEQFF.

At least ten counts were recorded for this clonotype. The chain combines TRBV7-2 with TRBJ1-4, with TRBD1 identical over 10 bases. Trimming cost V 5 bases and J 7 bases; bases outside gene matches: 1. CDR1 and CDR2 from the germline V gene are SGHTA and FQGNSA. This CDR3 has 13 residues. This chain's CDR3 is CASSRTGGEKLFF. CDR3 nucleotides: TGTGCCAGCAGCCGGACAGGGGGTGAAAAACTGTTTTTT. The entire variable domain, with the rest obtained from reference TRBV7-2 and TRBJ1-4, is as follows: GAGVSQSPSNKVTEKGKDVELRCDPISGHTALYWYRQSLGQGLEFLIYFQGNSAPDKSGLPSDRFSAERTGGSVSTLTIQRTQQEDSAVYLCASSRTGGEKLFFGSGTQLSVL.

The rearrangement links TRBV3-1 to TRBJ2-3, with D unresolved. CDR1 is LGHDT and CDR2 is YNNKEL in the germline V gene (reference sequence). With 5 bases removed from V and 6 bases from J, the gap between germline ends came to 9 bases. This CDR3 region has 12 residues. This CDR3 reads CASSEVVDTQYF. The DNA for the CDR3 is TGTGCCAGCAGCGAAGTGGTGGATACGCAGTATTTT.

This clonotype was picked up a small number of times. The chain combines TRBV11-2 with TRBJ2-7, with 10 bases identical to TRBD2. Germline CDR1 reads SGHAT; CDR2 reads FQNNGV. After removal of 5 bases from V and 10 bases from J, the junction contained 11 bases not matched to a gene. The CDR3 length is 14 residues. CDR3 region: CASSQTSGFTKQYF. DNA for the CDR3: TGTGCCAGCAGCCAGACTAGCGGGTTTACGAAACAGTACTTC.

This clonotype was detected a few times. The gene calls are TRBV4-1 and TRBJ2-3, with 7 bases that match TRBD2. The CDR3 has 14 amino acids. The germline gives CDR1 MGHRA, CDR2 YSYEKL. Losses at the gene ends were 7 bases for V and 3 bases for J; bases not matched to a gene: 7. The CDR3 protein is CASNPAGVTDTQYF. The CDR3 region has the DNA TGCGCCAGCAACCCGGCGGGGGTGACAGATACGCAGTATTTT.

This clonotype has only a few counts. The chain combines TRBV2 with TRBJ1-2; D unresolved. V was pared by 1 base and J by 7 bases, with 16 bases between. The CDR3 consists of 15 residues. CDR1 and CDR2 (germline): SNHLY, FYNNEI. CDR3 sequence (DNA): TGTGCCAGCAGTGAAGTGGAGGGAACACTAAGTGGCTACACCTTC. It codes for CASSEVEGTLSGYTF.

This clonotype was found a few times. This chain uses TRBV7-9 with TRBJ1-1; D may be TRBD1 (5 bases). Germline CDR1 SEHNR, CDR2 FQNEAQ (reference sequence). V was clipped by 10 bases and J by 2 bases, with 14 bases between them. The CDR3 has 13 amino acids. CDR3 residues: CANSGLSNTEAFF. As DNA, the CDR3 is TGTGCCAACTCGGGACTCTCAAACACTGAAGCTTTCTTT.

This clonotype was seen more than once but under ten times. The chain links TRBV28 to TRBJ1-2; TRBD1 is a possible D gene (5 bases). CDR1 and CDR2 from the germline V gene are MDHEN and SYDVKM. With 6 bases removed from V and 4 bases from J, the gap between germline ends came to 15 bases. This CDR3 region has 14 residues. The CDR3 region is CASSLGTVTYGYTF. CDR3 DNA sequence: TGTGCCAGCAGCTTGGGGACGGTGACCTATGGCTACACCTTC.

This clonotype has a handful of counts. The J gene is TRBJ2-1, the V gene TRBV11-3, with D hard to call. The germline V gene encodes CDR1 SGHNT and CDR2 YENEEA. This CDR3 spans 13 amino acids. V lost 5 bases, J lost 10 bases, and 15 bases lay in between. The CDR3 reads CASSRSPGYEQFF. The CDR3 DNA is TGTGCCAGCAGCCGATCCCCGGGTTACGAGCAGTTCTTC. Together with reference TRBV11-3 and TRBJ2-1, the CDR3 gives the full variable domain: EAGVVQSPRYKIIEKKQPVAFWCNPISGHNTLYWYLQNLGQGPELLIRYENEEAVDDSQLPKDRFSAERLKGVDSTLKIQPAELGDSAVYLCASSRSPGYEQFFGPGTRLTVL.

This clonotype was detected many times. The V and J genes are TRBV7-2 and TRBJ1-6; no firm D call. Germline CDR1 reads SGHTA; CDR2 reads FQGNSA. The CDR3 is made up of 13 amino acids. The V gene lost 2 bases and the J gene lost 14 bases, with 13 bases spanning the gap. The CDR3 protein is CASSLNQDFALHF. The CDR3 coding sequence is TGTGCCAGCAGCTTAAATCAGGACTTCGCCCTCCACTTT.

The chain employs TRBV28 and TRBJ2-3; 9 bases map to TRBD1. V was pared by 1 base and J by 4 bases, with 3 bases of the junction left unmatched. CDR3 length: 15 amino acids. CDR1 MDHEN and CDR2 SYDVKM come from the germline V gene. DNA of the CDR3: TGTGCCAGCAGTTTATTTGGGACAGGGTCAGATACGCAGTATTTT. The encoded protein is CASSLFGTGSDTQYF.

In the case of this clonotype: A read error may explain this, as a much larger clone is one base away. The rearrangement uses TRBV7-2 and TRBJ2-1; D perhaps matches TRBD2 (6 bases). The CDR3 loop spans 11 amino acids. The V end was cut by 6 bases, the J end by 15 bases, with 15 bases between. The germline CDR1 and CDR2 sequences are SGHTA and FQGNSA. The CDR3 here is CASSSGQARFF. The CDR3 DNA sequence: TGTGCCAGCAGTAGCGGACAAGCACGGTTCTTC.

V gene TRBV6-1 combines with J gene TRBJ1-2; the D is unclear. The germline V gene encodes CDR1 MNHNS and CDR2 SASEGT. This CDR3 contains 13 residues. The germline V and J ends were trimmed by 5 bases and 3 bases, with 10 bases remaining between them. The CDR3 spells CASSSPLDYGYTF. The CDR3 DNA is TGTGCCAGCAGTTCCCCCTTGGACTATGGCTACACCTTC.

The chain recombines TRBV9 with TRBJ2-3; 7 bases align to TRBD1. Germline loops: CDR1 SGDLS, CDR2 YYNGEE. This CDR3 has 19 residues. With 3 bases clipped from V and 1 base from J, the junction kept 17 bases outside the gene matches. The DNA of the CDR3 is TGTGCCAGCAGCGCCGAGGGGGCAGGAGATCTCCGCGGCACAGATACGCAGTATTTT. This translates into CASSAEGAGDLRGTDTQYF.

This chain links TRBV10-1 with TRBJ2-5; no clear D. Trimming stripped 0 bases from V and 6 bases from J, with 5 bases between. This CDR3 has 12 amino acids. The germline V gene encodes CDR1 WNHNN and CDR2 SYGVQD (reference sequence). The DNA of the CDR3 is TGCGCCAGCAGTGAGTCTGGAAAGACCCAGTACTTC. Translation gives CASSESGKTQYF.

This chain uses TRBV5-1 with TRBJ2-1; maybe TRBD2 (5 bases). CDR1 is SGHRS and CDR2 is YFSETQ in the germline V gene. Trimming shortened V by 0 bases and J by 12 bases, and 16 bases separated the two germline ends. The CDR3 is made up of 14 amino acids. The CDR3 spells CASSLATGTGLQFF. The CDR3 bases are TGCGCCAGCAGCTTGGCCACGGGAACGGGGTTGCAGTTCTTC. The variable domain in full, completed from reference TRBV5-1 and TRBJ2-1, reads KAGVTQTPRYLIKTRGQQVTLSCSPISGHRSVSWYQQTPGQGLQFLFEYFSETQRNKGNFPGRFSGRQFSNSRSEMNVSTLELGDSALYLCASSLATGTGLQFFGPGTRLTVL.

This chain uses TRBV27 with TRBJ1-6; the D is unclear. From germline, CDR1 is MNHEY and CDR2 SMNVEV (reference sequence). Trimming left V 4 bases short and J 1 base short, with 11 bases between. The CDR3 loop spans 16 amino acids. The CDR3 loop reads CASSSPSKSYNSPLHF. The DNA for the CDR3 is TGTGCCAGCAGTTCCCCGTCCAAATCCTATAATTCACCCCTCCACTTT.

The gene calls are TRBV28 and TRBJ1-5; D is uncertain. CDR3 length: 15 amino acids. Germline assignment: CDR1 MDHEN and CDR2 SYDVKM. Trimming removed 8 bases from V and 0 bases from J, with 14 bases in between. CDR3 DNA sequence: TGTGCCAGCTCCCGCGCGACGGCTAGCAATCAGCCCCAGCATTTT. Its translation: CASSRATASNQPQHF.

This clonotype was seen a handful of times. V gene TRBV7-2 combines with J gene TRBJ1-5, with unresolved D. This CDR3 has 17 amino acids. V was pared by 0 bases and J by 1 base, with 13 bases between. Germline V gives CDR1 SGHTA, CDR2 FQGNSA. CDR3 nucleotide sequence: TGTGCCAGCAGCTTAGCCTTTTTTGACGGAAGCAATCAGCCCCAGCATTTT. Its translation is CASSLAFFDGSNQPQHF.